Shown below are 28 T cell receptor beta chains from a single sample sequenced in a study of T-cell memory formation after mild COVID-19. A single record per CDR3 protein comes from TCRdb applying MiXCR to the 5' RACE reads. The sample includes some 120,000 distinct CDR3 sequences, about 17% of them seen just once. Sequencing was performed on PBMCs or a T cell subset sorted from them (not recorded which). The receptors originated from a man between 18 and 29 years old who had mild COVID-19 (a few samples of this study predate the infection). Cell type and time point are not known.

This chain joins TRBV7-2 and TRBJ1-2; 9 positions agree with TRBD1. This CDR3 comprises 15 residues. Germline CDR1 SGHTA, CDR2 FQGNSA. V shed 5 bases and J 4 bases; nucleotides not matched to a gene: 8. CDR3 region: CASSRGTGKGYGYTF. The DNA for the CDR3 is TGTGCCAGCAGCCGCGGGACAGGGAAGGGCTATGGCTACACCTTC.

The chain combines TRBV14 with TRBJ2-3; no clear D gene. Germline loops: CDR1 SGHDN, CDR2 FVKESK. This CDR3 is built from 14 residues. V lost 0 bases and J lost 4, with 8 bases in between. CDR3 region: CASSQDLTADTQYF. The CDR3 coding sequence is TGTGCCAGCAGCCAAGATCTAACGGCAGATACGCAGTATTTT.

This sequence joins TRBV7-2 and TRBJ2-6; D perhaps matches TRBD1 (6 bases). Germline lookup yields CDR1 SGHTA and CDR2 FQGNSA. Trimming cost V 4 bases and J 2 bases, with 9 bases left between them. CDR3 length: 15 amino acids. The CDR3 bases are TGTGCCAGCAGCTCAGGGGCGGCTGGGGCCAACGTCCTGACTTTC. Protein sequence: CASSSGAAGANVLTF.

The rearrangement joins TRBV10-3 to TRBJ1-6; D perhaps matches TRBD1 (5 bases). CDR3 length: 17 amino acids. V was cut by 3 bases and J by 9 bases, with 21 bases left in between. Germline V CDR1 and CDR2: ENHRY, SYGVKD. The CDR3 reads CAISDPRQLGQGSPLHF. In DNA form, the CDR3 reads TGTGCCATCAGTGACCCTCGACAGTTGGGTCAGGGTTCACCCCTCCACTTT.

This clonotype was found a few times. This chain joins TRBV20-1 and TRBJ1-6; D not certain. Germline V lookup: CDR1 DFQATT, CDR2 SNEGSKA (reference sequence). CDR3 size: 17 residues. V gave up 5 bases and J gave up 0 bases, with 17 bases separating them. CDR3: CSAPRSGLSSYNSPLHF. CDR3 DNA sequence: TGCAGTGCTCCCCGTTCGGGTCTGAGCTCCTATAATTCACCCCTCCACTTT.

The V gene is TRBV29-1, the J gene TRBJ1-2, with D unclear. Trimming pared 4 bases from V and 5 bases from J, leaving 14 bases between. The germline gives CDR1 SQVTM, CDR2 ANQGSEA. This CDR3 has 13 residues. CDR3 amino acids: CSVGEPTTYGYTF. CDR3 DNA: TGCAGCGTTGGAGAGCCGACCACTTATGGCTACACCTTC.

CDR3 DNA sequence: TGTGCCAGCAGCTTGAGTATTACGGGTTTCAACGAGCAGTACTTC. Translated, it gives CASSLSITGFNEQYF. The chain joins TRBV7-9 to TRBJ2-7; D ambiguous. The CDR3 contains 15 residues. Per germline, CDR1 SEHNR and CDR2 FQNEAQ (reference sequence). V was shortened by 3 bases and J by 5 bases, with 17 bases between the two germline ends.

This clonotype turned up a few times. CDR3 sequence: CASSLRREGSYEQYF. DNA of the CDR3: TGCGCCAGCAGCTTGCGTAGGGAAGGATCCTACGAGCAGTACTTC. The V call is TRBV5-1, the J call TRBJ2-7; D remains unclear. In germline, CDR1 is SGHRS, CDR2 YFSETQ. The V end lost 1 base, the J end lost 1 base, and 12 bases lay between the germline ends. The CDR3 loop spans 15 amino acids.

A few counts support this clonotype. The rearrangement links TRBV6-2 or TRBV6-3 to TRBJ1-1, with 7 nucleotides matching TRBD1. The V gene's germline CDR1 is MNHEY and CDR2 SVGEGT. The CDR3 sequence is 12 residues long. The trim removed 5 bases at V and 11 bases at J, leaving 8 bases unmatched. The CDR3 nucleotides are TGTGCCAGCAGTACAGGGGCCAAGCAGGCTTTCTTT. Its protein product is CASSTGAKQAFF.

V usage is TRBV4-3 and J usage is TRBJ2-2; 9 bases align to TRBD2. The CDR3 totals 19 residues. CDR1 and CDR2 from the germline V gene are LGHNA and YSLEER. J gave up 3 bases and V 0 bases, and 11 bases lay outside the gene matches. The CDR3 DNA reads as TGCGCCAGCAGCCAAGACTCACTAGCGGGCCGGAGGTACACCGGGGAGCTGTTTTTT. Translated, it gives CASSQDSLAGRRYTGELFF.

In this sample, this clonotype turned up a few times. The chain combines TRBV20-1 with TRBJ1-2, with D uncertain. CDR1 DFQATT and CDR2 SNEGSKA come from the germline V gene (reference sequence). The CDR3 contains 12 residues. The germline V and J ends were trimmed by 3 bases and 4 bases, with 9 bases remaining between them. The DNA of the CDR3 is TGCAGTGCTAGGCGGGCCAGCTATGGCTACACCTTC. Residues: CSARRASYGYTF.

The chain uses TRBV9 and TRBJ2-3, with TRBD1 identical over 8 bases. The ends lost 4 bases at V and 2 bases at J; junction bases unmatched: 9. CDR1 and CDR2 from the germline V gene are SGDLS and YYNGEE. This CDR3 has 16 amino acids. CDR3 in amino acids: CASSRRTGTYTDTQYF. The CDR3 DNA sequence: TGTGCCAGCAGCCGAAGGACAGGGACTTACACAGATACGCAGTATTTT.

The CDR3 spells CASSRTGALGAFF. CDR3 coding DNA: TGTGCCAGCAGTCGGACGGGGGCACTGGGGGCTTTCTTT. The V and J genes are TRBV12-3 or TRBV12-4 and TRBJ1-1; the D gene is possibly TRBD1 (6 bases). The CDR3 length is 13 residues. V lost 5 bases and J lost 11, with 18 bases in between.

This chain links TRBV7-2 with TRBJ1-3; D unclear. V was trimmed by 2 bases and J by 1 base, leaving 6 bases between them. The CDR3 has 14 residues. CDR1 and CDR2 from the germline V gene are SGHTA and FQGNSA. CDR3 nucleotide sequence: TGTGCCAGCAGCTTAAGTCCGTCTGGAAACACCATATATTTT. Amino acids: CASSLSPSGNTIYF.

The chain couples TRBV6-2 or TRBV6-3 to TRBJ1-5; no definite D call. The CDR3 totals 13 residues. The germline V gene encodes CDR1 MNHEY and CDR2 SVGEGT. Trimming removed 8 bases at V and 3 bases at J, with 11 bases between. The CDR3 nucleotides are TGTGCCAGCTCCAACTGGAACAATCAGCCCCAGCATTTT. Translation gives CASSNWNNQPQHF.

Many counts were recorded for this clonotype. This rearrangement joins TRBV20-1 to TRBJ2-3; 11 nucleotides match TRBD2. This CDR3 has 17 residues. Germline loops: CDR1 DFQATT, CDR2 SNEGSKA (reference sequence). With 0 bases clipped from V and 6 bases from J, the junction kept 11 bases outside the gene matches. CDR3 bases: TGCAGTGCTAGAGATCCGGGTAGCGGGGGGGCCGCGGATACGCAGTATTTT. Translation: CSARDPGSGGAADTQYF.

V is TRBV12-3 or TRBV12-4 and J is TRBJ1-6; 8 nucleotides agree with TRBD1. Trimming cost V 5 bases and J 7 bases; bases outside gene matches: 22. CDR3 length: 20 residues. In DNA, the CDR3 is TGTGCCAGCAGTCCAACCACTCGGGGGACAGGAGGGCCCGGCAATTCACCCCTCCACTTT. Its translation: CASSPTTRGTGGPGNSPLHF.

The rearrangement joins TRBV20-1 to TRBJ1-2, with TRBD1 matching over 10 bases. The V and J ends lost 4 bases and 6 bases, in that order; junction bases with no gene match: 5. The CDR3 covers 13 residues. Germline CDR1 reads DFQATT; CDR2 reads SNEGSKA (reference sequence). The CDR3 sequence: CSATPTGGNGYTF. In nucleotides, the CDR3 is TGCAGTGCTACCCCGACAGGGGGCAATGGCTACACCTTC.

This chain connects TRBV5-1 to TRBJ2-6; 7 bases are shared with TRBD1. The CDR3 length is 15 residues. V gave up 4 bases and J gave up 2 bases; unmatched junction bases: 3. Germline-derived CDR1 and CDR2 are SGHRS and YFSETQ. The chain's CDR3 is CASSAGTAGANVLTF. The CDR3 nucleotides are TGCGCCAGCAGCGCCGGGACAGCTGGGGCCAACGTCCTGACTTTC.

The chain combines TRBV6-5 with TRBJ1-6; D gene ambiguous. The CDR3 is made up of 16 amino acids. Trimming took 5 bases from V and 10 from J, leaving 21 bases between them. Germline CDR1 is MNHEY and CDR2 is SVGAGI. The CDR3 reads CASSLVGKTVGSPLHF. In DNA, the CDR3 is TGTGCCAGCAGTCTCGTCGGGAAAACCGTTGGATCACCCCTCCACTTT.

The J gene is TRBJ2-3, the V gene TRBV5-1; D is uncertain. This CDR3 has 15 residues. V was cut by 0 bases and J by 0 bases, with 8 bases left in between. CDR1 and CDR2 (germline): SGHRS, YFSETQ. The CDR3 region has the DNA TGCGCCAGCAGCTTGGGGGCCCGCAGCACAGATACGCAGTATTTT. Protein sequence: CASSLGARSTDTQYF. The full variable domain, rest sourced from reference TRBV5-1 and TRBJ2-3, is KAGVTQTPRYLIKTRGQQVTLSCSPISGHRSVSWYQQTPGQGLQFLFEYFSETQRNKGNFPGRFSGRQFSNSRSEMNVSTLELGDSALYLCASSLGARSTDTQYFGPGTRLTVL.

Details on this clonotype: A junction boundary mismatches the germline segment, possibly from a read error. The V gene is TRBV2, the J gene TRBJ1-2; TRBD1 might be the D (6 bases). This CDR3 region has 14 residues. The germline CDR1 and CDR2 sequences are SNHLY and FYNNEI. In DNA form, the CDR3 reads TGTGCCAGCAGTGACACAGGGCCCTCGACGTGGGGACTCTTC. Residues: CASSDTGPSTWGLF.

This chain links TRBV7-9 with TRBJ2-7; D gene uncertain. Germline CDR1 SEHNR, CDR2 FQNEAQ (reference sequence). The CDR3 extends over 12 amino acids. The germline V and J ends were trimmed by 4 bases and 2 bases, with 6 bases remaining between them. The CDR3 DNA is TGTGCCAGCAGCTATCTAGCCTACGAGCAGTACTTC. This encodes CASSYLAYEQYF. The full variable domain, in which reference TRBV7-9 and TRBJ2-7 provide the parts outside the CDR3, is DTGVSQNPRHKITKRGQNVTFRCDPISEHNRLYWYRQTLGQGPEFLTYFQNEAQLEKSRLLSDRFSAERPKGSFSTLEIQRTEQGDSAMYLCASSYLAYEQYFGPGTRLTVT.

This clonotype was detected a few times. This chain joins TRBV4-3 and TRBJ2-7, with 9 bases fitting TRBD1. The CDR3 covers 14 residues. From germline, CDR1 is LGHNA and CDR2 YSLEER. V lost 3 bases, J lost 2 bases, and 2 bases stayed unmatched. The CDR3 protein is CASSQDRGPYEQYF. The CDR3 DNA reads TGCGCCAGCAGCCAGGACAGGGGTCCCTACGAGCAGTACTTC.

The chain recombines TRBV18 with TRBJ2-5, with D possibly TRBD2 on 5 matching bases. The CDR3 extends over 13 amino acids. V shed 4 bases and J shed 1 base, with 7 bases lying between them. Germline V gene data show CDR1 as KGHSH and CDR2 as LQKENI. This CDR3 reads CASSQGVQETQYF. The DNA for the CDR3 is TGTGCCAGCTCACAGGGAGTCCAAGAGACCCAGTACTTC.

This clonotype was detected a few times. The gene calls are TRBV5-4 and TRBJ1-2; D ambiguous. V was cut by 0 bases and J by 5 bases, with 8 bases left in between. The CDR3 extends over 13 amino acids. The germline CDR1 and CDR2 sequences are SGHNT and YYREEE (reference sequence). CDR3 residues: CASSLDGSYGYTF. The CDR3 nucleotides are TGTGCCAGCAGCTTGGACGGCTCGTATGGCTACACCTTC.

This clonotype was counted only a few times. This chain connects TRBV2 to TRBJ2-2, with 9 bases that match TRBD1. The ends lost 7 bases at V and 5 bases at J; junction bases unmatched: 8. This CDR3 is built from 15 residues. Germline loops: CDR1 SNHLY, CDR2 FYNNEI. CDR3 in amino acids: CASTATGTGTGELFF. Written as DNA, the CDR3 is TGTGCCAGCACCGCTACCGGGACAGGGACCGGGGAGCTGTTTTTT.

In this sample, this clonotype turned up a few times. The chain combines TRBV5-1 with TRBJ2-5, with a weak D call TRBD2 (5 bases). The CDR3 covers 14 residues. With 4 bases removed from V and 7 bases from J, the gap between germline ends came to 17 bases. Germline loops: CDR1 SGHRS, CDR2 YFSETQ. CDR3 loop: CASSIGKLEGTQYF. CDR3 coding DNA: TGCGCCAGCAGCATTGGGAAACTAGAGGGGACCCAGTACTTC.